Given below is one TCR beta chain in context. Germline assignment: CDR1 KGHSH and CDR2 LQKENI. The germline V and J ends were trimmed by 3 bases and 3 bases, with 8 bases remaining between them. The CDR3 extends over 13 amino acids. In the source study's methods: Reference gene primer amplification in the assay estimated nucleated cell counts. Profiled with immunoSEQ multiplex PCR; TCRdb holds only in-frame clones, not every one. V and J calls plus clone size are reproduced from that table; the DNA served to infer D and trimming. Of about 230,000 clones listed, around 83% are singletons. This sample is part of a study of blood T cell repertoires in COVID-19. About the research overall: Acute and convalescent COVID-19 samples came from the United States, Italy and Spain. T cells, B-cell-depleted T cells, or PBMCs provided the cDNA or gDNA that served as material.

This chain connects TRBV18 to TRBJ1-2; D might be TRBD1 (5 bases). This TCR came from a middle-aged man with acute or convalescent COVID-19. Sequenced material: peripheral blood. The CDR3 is CASSPGGDYGYTF. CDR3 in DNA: TGTGCCAGCTCACCCGGGGGAGACTATGGCTACACCTTC.